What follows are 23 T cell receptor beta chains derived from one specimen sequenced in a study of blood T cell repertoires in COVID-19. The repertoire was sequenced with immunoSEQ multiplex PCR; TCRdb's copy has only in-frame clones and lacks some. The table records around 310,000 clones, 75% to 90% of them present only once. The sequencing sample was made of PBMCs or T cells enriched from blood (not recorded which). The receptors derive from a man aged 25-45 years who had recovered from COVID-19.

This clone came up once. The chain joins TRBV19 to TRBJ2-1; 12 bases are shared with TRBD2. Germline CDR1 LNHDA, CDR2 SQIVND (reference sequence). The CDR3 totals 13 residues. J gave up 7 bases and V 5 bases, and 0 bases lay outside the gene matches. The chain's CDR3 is CASSGTSGNEQFF. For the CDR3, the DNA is TGTGCCAGTAGTGGGACTAGCGGGAATGAGCAGTTCTTC.

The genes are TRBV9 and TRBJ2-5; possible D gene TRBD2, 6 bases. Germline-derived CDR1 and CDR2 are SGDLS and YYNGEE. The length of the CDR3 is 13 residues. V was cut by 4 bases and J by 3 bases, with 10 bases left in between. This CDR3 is CASSQGLKETQYF. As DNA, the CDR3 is TGTGCCAGCAGCCAAGGACTAAAAGAGACCCAGTACTTC.

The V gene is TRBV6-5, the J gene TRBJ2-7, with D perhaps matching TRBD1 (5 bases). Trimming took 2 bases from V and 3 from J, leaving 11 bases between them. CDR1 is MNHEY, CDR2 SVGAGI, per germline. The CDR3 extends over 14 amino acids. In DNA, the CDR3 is TGTGCCAGCAGTTACGCAATTACAGGCTACGAGCAGTACTTC. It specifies CASSYAITGYEQYF.

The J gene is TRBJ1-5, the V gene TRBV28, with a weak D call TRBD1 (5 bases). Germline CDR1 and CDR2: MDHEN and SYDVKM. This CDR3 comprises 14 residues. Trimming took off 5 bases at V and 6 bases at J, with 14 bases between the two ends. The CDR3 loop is CASSLGQGFQPQHF. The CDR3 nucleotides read TGTGCCAGCAGTCTGGGGCAGGGCTTTCAGCCCCAGCATTTT.

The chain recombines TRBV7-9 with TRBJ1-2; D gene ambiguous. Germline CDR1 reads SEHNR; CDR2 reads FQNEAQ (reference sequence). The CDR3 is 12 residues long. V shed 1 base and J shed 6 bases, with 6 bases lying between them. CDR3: CASSLDQDGYTF. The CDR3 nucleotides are TGTGCCAGCAGCTTAGATCAGGATGGCTACACCTTC.

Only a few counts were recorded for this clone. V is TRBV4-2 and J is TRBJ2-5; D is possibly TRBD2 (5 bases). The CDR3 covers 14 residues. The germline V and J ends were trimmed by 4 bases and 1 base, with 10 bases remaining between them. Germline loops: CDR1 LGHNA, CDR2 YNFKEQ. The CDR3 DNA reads TGTGCCAGCAGCCCCCTGGGAGCCCAAGAGACCCAGTACTTC. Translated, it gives CASSPLGAQETQYF.

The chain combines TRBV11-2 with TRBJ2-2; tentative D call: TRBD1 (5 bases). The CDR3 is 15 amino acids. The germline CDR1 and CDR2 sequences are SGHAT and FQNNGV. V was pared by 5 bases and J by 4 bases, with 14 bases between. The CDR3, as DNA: TGTGCCAGCAGCCCGTGGACATTTCTCACCGGGGAGCTGTTTTTT. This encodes CASSPWTFLTGELFF.

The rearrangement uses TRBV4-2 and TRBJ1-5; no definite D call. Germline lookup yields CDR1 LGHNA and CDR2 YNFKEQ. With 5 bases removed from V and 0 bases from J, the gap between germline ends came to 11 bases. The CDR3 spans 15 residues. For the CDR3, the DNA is TGTGCCAGCAGCTCCCGGGGTGATAGCAATCAGCCCCAGCATTTT. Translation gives CASSSRGDSNQPQHF.

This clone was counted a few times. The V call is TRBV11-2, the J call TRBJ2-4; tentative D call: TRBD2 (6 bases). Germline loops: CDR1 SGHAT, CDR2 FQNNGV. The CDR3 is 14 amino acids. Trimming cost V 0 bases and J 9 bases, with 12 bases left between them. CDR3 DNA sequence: TGTGCCAGCAGCTTAGATTTGGCGGGGACCATTCAGTACTTC. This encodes CASSLDLAGTIQYF.

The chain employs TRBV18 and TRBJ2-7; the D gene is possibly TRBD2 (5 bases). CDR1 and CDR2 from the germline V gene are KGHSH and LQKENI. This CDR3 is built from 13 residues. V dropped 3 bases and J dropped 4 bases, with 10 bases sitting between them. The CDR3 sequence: CASSPLAAYEQYF. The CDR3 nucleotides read TGTGCCAGCTCACCCCTAGCAGCTTACGAGCAGTACTTC. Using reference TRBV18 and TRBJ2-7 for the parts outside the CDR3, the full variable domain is NAGVMQNPRHLVRRRGQEARLRCSPMKGHSHVYWYRQLPEEGLKFMVYLQKENIIDESGMPKERFSAEFPKEGPSILRIQQVVRGDSAAYFCASSPLAAYEQYFGPGTRLTVT.

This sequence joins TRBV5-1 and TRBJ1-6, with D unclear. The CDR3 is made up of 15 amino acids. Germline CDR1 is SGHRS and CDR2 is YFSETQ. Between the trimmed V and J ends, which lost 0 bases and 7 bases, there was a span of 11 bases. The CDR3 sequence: CASSLGSGSNSPLHF. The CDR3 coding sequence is TGCGCCAGCAGCTTGGGGTCGGGGTCCAATTCACCCCTCCACTTT. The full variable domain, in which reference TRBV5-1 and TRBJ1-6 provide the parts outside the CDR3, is KAGVTQTPRYLIKTRGQQVTLSCSPISGHRSVSWYQQTPGQGLQFLFEYFSETQRNKGNFPGRFSGRQFSNSRSEMNVSTLELGDSALYLCASSLGSGSNSPLHFGNGTRLTVT.

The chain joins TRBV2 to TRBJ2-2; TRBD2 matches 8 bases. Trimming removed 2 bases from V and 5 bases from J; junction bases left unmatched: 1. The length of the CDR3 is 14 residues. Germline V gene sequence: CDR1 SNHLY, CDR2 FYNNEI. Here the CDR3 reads CASSESGGTGELFF. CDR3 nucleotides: TGTGCCAGCAGTGAATCGGGAGGGACCGGGGAGCTGTTTTTT.

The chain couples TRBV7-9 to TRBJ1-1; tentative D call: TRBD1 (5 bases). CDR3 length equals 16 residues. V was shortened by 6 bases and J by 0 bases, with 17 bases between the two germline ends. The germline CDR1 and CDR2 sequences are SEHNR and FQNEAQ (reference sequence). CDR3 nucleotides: TGTGCCAGCAGACACCAGGGTTTTCCCATGAACACTGAAGCTTTCTTT. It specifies CASRHQGFPMNTEAFF.

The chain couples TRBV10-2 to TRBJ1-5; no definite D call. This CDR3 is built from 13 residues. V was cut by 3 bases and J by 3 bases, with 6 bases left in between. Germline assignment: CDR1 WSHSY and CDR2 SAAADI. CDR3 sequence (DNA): TGCGCCAGCAGTGACTGGGCCAATCAGCCCCAGCATTTT. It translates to CASSDWANQPQHF.

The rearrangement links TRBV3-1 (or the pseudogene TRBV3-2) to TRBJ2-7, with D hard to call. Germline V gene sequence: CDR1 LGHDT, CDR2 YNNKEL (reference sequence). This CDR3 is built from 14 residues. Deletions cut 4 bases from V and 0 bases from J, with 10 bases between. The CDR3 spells CASSPDTSSYEQYF. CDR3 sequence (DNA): TGTGCCAGCAGCCCTGACACCAGCTCCTACGAGCAGTACTTC.

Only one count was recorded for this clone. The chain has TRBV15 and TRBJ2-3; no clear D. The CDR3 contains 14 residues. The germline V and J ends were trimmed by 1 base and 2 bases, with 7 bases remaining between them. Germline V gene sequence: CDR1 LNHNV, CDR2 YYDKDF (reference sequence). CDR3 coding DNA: TGTGCCACCAGCAGAGTTCCGGTCACAGATACGCAGTATTTT. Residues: CATSRVPVTDTQYF.

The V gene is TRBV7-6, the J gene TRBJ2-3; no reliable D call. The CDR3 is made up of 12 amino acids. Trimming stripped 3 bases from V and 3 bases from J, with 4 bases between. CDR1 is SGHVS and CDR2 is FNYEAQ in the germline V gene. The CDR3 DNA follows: TGTGCCAGCAGCTTTTTAACAGATACGCAGTATTTT. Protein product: CASSFLTDTQYF.

In DNA, the CDR3 is TGCGCCAGCAGCGCCCCCCCGGGACAGGGGGCAGAGGGCTACACCTTC. Protein: CASSAPPGQGAEGYTF. The rearrangement joins TRBV5-1 to TRBJ1-2; 12 bases fit TRBD1. Looked up from germline, CDR1 is SGHRS and CDR2 is YFSETQ. The ends lost 4 bases at V and 8 bases at J; junction bases unmatched: 12. The CDR3 length is 16 residues.

The CDR3 nucleotides are TGCGCCAGCAGCCCCGGACTAGCGGGCTTCCATGAGCAGTTCTTC. Protein product: CASSPGLAGFHEQFF. This chain links TRBV4-1 with TRBJ2-1; 11 bases map to TRBD2. Per germline, CDR1 MGHRA and CDR2 YSYEKL. The CDR3 covers 15 residues. V lost 4 bases and J lost 8; bases outside the gene matches: 7.

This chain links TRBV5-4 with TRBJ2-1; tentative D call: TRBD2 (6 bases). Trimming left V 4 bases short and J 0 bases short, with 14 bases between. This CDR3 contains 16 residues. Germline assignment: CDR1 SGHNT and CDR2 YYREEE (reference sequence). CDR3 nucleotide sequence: TGTGCCAGCAGCACGGGACTCAGGAGCTCCTACAATGAGCAGTTCTTC. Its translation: CASSTGLRSSYNEQFF. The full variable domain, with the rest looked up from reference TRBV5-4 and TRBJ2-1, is ETGVTQSPTHLIKTRGQQVTLRCSSQSGHNTVSWYQQALGQGPQFIFQYYREEENGRGNFPPRFSGLQFPNYSSELNVNALELDDSALYLCASSTGLRSSYNEQFFGPGTRLTVL.

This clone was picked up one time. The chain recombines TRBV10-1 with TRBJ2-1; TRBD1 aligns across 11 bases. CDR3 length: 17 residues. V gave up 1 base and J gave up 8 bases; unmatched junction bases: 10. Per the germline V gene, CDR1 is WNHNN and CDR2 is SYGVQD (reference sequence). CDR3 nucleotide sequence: TGCGCCAGCAGTGAGTTTGGGGACAGGGGGTTGTTAGATGAGCAGTTCTTC. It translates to CASSEFGDRGLLDEQFF.

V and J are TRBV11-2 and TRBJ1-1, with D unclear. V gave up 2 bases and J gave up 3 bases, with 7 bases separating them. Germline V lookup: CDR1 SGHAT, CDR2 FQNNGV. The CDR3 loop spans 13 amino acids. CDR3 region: CASSLSQDTEAFF. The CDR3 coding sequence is TGTGCCAGCAGCTTATCGCAGGACACTGAAGCTTTCTTT.

The CDR3 loop is CASSIPRSGYGYTF. CDR3 DNA: TGTGCCAGTAGTATACCTCGTTCGGGCTATGGCTACACCTTC. The chain recombines TRBV19 with TRBJ1-2, with D unresolved. V was cut by 2 bases and J by 4 bases, with 11 bases left in between. This CDR3 has 14 amino acids. Germline V gene data show CDR1 as LNHDA and CDR2 as SQIVND (reference sequence).